This T cell receptor (beta chain) was identified during a study of blood T cell repertoires in COVID-19 (dated by TCRdb to about 2020). Regarding the complete study: The collaborator samples originated in the United States, Italy and Spain and spanned the acute and convalescent phases of COVID-19. Where available, HLA class I and class II types were taken from metadata supplied by the sample provider and were not determined by assay-based typing. The material from the prospective study consisted of cDNA or gDNA derived from T cells, B-cell-depleted T cells, or PBMCs. The sample metadata nearly always contained a de-identified subject ID, COVID-19 status, age in years and sex. The repertoires were made available in a free public database intended to serve as a resource for research on the immune response to SARS-CoV-2. Samples were obtained from the ongoing ImmuneRACE study (first 160 participants) and from roughly 1,300 subjects provided by 6 global collaborators. Deeply sampled blood TCRbeta repertoires from subjects exposed to, actively infected with, or recovered from COVID-19 were included in the dataset.

Trimming leaves V shorter by 3 bases and J shorter by 5 bases, with the junction holding 4 bases beyond the gene matches. CDR1 PRHDT and CDR2 FYEKMQ were looked up in the germline V gene (reference sequence). The CDR3 spans 14 residues, from the cysteine through the phenylalanine. The only DNA kept is the CDR3, 42 bases in frame from the first base. As for this clone: No cognate antigen has been identified for it. No clone much larger than this one lies a single base away; base qualities are absent.

TCRbeta CDR3 regions were amplified from genomic DNA by means of the immunoSEQ Assay, a bias-controlled multiplex PCR. Regarding the original processing steps: The number of nucleated cells in each sample was estimated by amplification of reference gene primers within the assay. To quantify the absolute abundance of each unique TCRbeta CDR3 rearrangement, sequence reads were collapsed and filtered. For each sample, productive Simpson clonality was calculated as the square root of Simpson's diversity index across productive rearrangements. As stored in TCRdb, this immuneACCESS dataset retains in-frame rearrangements with V and J assigned. A fraction of the clones does not appear; measured against another copy, unresolved V genes explain less than half of the discrepancy, and the remainder lacks a known reason. The DNA gave D and trimming, while V, J and clone size come from that table. This sample holds about 500,000 clones; 89% were observed only once. Together, the top ten hold over 0.7% of the sample.

What the work shows at the level of the full study, not this receptor alone: The quantity of clinical and demographic metadata differed by source and by participant and was supplied without curation.

One collaborating source in Seattle enrolled patients while the patients were actively infected and followed the patients over time throughout the course of disease. The collaborating institutions used their own protocols to collect whole blood in K2EDTA tubes. Collaborator samples were shipped for TCRbeta analysis as frozen whole blood, isolated PBMCs, or DNA extracted from either sample type. In this chain, TRBV13 is recombined with TRBJ2-5; TRBD1 agrees with 9 junctional bases. The clonotype originates from a man younger than 35 with COVID-19, enrolled during active disease. The sequencing input was peripheral blood. In nucleotide form, the sequence is TGTGCCAGCAGCTTTACAGGGGGCGCGGAGACCCAGTACTTC. This codes for CASSFTGGAETQYF.